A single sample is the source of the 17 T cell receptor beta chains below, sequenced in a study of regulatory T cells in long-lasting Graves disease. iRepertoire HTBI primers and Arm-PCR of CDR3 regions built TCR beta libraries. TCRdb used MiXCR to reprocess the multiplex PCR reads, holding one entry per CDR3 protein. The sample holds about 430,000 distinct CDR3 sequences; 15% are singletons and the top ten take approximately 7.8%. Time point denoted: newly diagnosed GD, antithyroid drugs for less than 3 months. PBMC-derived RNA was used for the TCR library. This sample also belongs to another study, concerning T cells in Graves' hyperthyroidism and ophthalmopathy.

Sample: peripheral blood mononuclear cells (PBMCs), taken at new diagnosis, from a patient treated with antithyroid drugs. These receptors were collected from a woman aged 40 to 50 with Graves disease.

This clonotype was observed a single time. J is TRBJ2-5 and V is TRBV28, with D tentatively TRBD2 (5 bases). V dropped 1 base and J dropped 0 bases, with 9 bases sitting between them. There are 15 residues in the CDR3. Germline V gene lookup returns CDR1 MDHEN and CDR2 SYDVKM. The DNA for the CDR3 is TGTGCCAGCAGTTTATCCCCTAGCAACCAAGAGACCCAGTACTTC. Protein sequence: CASSLSPSNQETQYF.

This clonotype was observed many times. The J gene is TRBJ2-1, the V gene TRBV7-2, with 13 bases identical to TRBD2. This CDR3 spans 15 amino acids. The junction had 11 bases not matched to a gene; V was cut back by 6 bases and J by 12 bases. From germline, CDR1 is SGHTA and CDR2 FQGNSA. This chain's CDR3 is CASRPSGLAGLVQFF. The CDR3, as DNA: TGTGCCAGCAGACCCTCGGGACTAGCGGGATTGGTGCAGTTCTTC.

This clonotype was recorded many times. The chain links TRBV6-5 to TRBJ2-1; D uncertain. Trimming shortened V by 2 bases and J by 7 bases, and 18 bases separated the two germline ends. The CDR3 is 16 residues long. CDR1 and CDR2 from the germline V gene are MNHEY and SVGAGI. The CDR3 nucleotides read TGTGCCAGCAGTTACGTTTCCGCACCTGAGTTAAATGAGCAGTTCTTC. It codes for CASSYVSAPELNEQFF.

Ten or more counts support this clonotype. The CDR3: CASSSTGATEQYF. DNA for the CDR3: TGTGCCAGCAGCTCCACAGGGGCAACGGAGCAGTACTTC. V and J are TRBV7-9 and TRBJ2-7; 7 nucleotides match TRBD1. V dropped 4 bases and J dropped 7; count of bases not matched to a gene: 7. This CDR3 spans 13 amino acids. Germline assignment: CDR1 SEHNR and CDR2 FQNEAQ (reference sequence).

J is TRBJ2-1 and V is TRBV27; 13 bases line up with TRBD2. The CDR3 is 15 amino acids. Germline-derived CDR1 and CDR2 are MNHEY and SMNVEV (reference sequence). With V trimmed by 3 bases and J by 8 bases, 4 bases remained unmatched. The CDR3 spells CASSFGLAGVDEQFF. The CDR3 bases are TGTGCCAGCAGTTTCGGACTAGCGGGAGTCGATGAGCAGTTCTTC.

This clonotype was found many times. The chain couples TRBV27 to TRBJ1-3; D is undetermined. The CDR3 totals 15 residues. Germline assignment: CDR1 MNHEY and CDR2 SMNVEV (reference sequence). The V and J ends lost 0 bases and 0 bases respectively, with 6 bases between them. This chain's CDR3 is CASSLSAVSGNTIYF. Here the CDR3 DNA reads TGTGCCAGCAGTTTATCGGCAGTCTCTGGAAACACCATATATTTT.

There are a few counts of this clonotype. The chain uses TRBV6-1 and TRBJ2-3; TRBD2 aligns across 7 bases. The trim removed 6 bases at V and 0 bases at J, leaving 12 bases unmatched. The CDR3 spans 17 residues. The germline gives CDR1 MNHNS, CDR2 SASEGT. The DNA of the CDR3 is TGTGCCAGCAGGGGACGCTTTGAGCGGGGTAGCACAGATACGCAGTATTTT. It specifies CASRGRFERGSTDTQYF.

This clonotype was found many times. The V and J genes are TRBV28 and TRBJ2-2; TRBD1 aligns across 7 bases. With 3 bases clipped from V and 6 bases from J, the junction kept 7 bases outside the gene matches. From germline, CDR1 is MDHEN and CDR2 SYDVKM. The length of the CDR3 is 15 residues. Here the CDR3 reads CASSFVQGVAGELFF. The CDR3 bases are TGTGCCAGCAGTTTTGTCCAGGGGGTTGCCGGGGAGCTGTTTTTT.

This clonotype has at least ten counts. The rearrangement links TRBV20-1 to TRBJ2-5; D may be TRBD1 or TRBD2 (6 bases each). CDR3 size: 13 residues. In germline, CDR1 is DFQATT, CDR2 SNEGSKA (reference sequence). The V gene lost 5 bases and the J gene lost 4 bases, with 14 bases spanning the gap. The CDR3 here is CSALKGGSETQYF. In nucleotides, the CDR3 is TGCAGTGCTCTCAAGGGGGGATCAGAGACCCAGTACTTC.

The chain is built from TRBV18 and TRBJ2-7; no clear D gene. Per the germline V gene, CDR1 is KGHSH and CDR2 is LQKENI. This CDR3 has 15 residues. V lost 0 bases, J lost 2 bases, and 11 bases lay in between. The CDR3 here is CASSPPSQYPYEQYF. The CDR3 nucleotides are TGTGCCAGCTCACCACCTAGCCAATATCCCTACGAGCAGTACTTC. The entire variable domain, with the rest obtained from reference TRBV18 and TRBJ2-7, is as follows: NAGVMQNPRHLVRRRGQEARLRCSPMKGHSHVYWYRQLPEEGLKFMVYLQKENIIDESGMPKERFSAEFPKEGPSILRIQQVVRGDSAAYFCASSPPSQYPYEQYFGPGTRLTVT.

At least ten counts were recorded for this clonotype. CDR3 protein: CASSPRTQGLYGYTF. The CDR3 bases are TGTGCCAGCAGCCCCAGGACACAGGGTCTCTATGGCTACACCTTC. The chain carries TRBV28 and TRBJ1-2, with a tentative D call TRBD1 (6 bases). Germline V lookup: CDR1 MDHEN, CDR2 SYDVKM. Trimming removed 6 bases from V and 4 bases from J, with 18 bases in between. The CDR3 runs to 15 residues.

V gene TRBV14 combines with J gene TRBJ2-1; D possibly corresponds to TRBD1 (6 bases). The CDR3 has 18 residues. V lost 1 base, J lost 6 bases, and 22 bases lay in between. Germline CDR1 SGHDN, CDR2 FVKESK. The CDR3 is CASSQALLFVDRGNEQFF. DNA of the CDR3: TGTGCCAGCAGCCAAGCCCTTTTGTTTGTGGACAGAGGCAATGAGCAGTTCTTC.

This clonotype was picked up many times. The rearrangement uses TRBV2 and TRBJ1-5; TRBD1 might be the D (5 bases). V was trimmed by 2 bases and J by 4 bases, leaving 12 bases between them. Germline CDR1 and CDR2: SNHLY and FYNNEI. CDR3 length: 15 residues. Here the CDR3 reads CASSELRRANQPQHF. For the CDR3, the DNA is TGTGCCAGCAGTGAACTTCGCAGGGCGAATCAGCCCCAGCATTTT.

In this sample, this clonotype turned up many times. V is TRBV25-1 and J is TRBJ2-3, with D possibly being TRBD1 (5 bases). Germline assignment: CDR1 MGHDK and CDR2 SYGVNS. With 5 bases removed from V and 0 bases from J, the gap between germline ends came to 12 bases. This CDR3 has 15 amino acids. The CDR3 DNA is TGTGCCAGCAGTCCCAAGGGGTCGAGCACAGATACGCAGTATTTT. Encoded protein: CASSPKGSSTDTQYF.

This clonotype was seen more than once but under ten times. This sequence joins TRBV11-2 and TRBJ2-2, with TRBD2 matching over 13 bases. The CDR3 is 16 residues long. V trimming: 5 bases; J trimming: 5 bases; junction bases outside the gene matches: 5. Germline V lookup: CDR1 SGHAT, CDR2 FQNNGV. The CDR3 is CASSHGLAGVTGELFF. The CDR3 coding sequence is TGTGCCAGCAGCCATGGACTAGCGGGAGTTACCGGGGAGCTGTTTTTT.

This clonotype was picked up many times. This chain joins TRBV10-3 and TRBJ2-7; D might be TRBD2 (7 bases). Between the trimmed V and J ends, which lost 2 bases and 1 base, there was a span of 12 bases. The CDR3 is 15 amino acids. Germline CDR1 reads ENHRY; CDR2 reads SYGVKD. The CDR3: CAISERAGASYEQYF. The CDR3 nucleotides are TGTGCCATCAGTGAGCGGGCGGGGGCTTCCTACGAGCAGTACTTC.

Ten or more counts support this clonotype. Here the CDR3 reads CASSLVLDSMLFF. The CDR3 DNA follows: TGTGCCAGCAGCTTAGTTTTGGACAGTATGCTGTTTTTT. The chain has TRBV7-9 and TRBJ1-4, with D tentatively TRBD1 (6 bases). CDR1 and CDR2 from the germline V gene are SEHNR and FQNEAQ (reference sequence). The germline V and J ends were trimmed by 1 base and 14 bases, with 14 bases remaining between them. The CDR3 has 13 amino acids.